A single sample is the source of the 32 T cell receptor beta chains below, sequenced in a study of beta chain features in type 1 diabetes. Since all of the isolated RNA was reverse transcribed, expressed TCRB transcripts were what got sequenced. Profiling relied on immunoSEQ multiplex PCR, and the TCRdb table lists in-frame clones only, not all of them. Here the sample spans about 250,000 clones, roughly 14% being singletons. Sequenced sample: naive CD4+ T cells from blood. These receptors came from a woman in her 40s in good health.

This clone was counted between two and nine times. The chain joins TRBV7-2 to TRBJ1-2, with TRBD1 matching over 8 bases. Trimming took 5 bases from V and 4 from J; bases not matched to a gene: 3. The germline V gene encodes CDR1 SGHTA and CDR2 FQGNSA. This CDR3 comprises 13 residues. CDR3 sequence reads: CASSPGGGYGYTF. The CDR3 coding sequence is TGTGCCAGCAGCCCAGGGGGCGGCTATGGCTACACCTTC.

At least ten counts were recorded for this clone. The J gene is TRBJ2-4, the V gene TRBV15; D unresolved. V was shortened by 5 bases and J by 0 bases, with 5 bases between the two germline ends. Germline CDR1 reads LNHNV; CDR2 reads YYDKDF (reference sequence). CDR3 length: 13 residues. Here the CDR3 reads CATSPGAKNIQYF. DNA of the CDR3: TGTGCCACCAGCCCGGGAGCCAAAAACATTCAGTACTTC.

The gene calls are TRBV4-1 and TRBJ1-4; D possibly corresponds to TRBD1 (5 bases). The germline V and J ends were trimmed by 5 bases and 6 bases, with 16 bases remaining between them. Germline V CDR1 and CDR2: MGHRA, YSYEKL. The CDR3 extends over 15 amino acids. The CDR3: CASSYPGLQDEKLFF. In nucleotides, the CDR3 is TGCGCCAGCAGCTATCCGGGACTCCAGGATGAAAAACTGTTTTTT.

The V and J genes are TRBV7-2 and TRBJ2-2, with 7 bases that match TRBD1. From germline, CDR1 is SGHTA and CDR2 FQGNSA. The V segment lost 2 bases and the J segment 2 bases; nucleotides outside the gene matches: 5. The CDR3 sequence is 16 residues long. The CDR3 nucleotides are TGTGCCAGCAGCTTAACGACAGGGATCAACACCGGGGAGCTGTTTTTT. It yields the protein CASSLTTGINTGELFF.

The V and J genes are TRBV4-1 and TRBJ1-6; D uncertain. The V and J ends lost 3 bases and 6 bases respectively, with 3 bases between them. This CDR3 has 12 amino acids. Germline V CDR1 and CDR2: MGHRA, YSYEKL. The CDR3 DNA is TGCGCCAGCAGCCAGGCTAATTCACCCCTCCACTTT. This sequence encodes CASSQANSPLHF.

The CDR3 region is CTSSQLAGDGTQYF. CDR3 nucleotide sequence: TGCACCAGCAGCCAACTAGCGGGGGACGGGACCCAGTACTTC. The V and J genes are TRBV1 and TRBJ2-5; TRBD2 is the table's D call, not checked against the DNA. TRBV1 corresponds to a pseudogene. The CDR3 has 14 residues.

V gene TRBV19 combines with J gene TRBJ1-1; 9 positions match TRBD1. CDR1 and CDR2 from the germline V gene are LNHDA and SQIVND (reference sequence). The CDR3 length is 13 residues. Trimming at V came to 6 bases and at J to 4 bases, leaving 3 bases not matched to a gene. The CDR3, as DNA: TGTGCCAGTAGGACAGGGGGGACCACTGAAGCTTTCTTT. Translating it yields CASRTGGTTEAFF. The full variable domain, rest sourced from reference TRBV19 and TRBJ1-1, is DGGITQSPKYLFRKEGQNVTLSCEQNLNHDAMYWYRQDPGQGLRLIYYSQIVNDFQKGDIAEGYSVSREKKESFPLTVTSAQKNPTAFYLCASRTGGTTEAFFGQGTRLTVV.

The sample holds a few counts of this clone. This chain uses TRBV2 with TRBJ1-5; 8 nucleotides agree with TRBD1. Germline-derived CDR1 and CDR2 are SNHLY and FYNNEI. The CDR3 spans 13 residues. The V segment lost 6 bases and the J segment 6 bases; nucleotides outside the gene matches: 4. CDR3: CASSTGGVQPQHF. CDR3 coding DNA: TGTGCCAGCAGCACAGGGGGAGTTCAGCCCCAGCATTTT.

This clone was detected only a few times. The CDR3 reads CASSYGLAQNIQYF. Written as DNA, the CDR3 is TGTGCCAGCAGCTATGGACTAGCTCAAAACATTCAGTACTTC. This sequence joins TRBV11-2 and TRBJ2-4; the match to TRBD2 covers 8 bases. Trimming cost V 4 bases and J 5 bases; bases outside gene matches: 4. This CDR3 is 14 amino acids long. Germline loops: CDR1 SGHAT, CDR2 FQNNGV.

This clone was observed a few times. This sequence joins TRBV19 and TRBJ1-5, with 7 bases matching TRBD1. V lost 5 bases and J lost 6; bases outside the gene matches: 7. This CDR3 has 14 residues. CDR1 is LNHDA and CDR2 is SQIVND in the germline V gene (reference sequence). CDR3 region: CASSPDRASQPQHF. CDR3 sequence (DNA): TGTGCCAGTAGTCCAGACAGGGCAAGTCAGCCCCAGCATTTT.

CDR3: CASSSLAGGQETQYF. The CDR3 region has the DNA TGTGCCAGCAGTTCTTTGGCGGGGGGGCAAGAGACCCAGTACTTC. The chain couples TRBV6-6 to TRBJ2-5, with 9 nucleotides matching TRBD2. CDR3 length: 15 amino acids. Per the germline V gene, CDR1 is MNHNY and CDR2 is SVGAGI (reference sequence). The J segment lost 2 bases and the V segment lost 4 bases, leaving 5 bases of the junction unmatched.

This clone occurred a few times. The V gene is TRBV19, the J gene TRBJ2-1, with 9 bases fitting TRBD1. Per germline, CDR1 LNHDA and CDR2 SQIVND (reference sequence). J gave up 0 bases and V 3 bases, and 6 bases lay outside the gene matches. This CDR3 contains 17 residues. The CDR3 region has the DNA TGTGCCAGTAGTATTACAGGGGGCTCTAACTCCTACAATGAGCAGTTCTTC. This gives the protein CASSITGGSNSYNEQFF.

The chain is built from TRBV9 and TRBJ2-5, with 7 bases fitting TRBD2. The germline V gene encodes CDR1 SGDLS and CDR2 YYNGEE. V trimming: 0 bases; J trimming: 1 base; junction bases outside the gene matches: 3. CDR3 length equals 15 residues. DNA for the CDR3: TGTGCCAGCAGCGTAGTCGGGGGGTCCCAAGAGACCCAGTACTTC. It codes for CASSVVGGSQETQYF. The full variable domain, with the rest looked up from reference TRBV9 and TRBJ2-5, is DSGVTQTPKHLITATGQRVTLRCSPRSGDLSVYWYQQSLDQGLQFLIQYYNGEERAKGNILERFSAQQFPDLHSELNLSSLELGDSALYFCASSVVGGSQETQYFGPGTRLLVL.

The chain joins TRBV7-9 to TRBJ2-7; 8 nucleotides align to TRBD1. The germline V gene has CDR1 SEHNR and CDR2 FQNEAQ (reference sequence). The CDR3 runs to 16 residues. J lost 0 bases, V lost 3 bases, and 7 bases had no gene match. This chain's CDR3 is CASSLDRVTSSYEQYF. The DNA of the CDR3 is TGTGCCAGCAGCTTGGACAGGGTTACCTCCTCCTACGAGCAGTACTTC.

This CDR3 is CASSLVGSQGTQYF. The CDR3 coding sequence is TGTGCCAGCAGCTTAGTTGGATCGCAGGGTACGCAGTATTTT. The chain combines TRBV11-2 with TRBJ2-3; TRBD1 might be the D (5 bases). Trimming removed 1 base at V and 8 bases at J, with 13 bases between. This CDR3 has 14 residues. Germline CDR1 and CDR2: SGHAT and FQNNGV. Using reference TRBV11-2 and TRBJ2-3 for the parts outside the CDR3, the full variable domain is EAGVAQSPRYKIIEKRQSVAFWCNPISGHATLYWYQQILGQGPKLLIQFQNNGVVDDSQLPKDRFSAERLKGVDSTLKIQPAKLEDSAVYLCASSLVGSQGTQYFGPGTRLTVL.

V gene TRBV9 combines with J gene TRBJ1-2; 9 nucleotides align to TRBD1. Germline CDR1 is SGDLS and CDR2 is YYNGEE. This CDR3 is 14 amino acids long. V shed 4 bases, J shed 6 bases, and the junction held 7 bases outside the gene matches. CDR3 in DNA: TGTGCCAGCAGCTCCACCGGGACAGGGCATGGCTACACCTTC. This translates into CASSSTGTGHGYTF. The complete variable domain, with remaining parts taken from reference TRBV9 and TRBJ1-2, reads DSGVTQTPKHLITATGQRVTLRCSPRSGDLSVYWYQQSLDQGLQFLIQYYNGEERAKGNILERFSAQQFPDLHSELNLSSLELGDSALYFCASSSTGTGHGYTFGSGTRLTVV.

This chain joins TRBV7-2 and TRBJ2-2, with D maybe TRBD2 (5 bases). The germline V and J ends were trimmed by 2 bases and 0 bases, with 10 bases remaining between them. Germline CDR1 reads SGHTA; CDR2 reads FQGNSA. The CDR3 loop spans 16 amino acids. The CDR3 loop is CASSLRGSSNTGELFF. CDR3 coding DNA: TGTGCCAGCAGCTTACGGGGTTCCTCGAACACCGGGGAGCTGTTTTTT.

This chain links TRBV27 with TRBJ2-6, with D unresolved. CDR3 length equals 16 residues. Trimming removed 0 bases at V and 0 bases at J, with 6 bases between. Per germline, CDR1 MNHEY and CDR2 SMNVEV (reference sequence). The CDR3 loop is CASSLSFGSGANVLTF. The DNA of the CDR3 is TGTGCCAGCAGTTTATCGTTCGGCTCTGGGGCCAACGTCCTGACTTTC.

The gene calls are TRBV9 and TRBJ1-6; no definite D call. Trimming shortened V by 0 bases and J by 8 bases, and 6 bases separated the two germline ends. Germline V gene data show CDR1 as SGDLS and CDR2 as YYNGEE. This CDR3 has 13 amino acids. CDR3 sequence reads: CASSVVADSPLHF. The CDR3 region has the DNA TGTGCCAGCAGCGTAGTAGCAGATTCACCCCTCCACTTT.

The CDR3 loop is CAISVIDSNTEAFF. The CDR3 DNA is TGTGCCATCAGTGTTATCGACAGTAACACTGAAGCTTTCTTT. This chain links TRBV10-3 with TRBJ1-1; perhaps TRBD1 as D (5 bases). CDR1 and CDR2 (germline): ENHRY, SYGVKD. The CDR3 contains 14 residues. V shed 4 bases and J shed 2 bases, with 11 bases lying between them.

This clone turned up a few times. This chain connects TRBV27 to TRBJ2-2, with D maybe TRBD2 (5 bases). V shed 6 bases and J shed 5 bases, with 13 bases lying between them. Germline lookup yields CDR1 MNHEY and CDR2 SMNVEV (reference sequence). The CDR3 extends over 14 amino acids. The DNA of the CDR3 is TGTGCCAGCAGAGCAGCGGCGGATACCGGGGAGCTGTTTTTT. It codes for CASRAAADTGELFF.

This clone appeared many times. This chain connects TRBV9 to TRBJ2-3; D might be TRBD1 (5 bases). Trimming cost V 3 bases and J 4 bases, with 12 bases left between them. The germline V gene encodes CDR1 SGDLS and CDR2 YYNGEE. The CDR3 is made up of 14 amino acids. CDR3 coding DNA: TGTGCCAGCAGCGGCCCCAGGGTGTCAGATACGCAGTATTTT. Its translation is CASSGPRVSDTQYF. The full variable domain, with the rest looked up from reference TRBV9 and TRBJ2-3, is DSGVTQTPKHLITATGQRVTLRCSPRSGDLSVYWYQQSLDQGLQFLIQYYNGEERAKGNILERFSAQQFPDLHSELNLSSLELGDSALYFCASSGPRVSDTQYFGPGTRLTVL.

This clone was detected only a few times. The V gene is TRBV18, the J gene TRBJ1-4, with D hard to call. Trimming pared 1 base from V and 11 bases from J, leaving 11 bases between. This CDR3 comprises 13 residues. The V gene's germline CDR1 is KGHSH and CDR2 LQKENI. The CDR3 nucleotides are TGTGCCAGCTCACCACGTGAGGTAGAGAAACTGTTTTTT. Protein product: CASSPREVEKLFF.

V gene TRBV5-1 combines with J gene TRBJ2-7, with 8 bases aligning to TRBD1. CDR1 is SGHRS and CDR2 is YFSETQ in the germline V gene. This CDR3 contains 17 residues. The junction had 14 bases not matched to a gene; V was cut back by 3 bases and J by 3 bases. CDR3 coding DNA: TGCGCCAGCAGCTCAGCACCTCCGGGACAGGTGAACTACGAGCAGTACTTC. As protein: CASSSAPPGQVNYEQYF.

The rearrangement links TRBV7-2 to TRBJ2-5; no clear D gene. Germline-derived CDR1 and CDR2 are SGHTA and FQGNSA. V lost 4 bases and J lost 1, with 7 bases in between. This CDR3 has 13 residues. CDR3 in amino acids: CASSYQAQETQYF. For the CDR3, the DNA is TGTGCCAGCAGCTACCAAGCCCAAGAGACCCAGTACTTC.

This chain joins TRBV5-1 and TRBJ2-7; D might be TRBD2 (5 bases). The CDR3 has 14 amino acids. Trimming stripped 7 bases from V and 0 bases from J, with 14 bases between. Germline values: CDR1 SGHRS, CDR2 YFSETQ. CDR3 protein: CASSPGSFSYEQYF. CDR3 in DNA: TGCGCCAGCTCCCCGGGGAGTTTCTCCTACGAGCAGTACTTC.

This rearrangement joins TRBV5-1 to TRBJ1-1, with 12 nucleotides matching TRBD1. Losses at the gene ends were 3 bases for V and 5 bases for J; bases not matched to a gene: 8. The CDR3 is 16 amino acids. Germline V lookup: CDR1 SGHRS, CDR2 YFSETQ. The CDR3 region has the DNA TGCGCCAGCAGCTCGGGGACAGGGGGCTCCGAGACTGAAGCTTTCTTT. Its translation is CASSSGTGGSETEAFF.

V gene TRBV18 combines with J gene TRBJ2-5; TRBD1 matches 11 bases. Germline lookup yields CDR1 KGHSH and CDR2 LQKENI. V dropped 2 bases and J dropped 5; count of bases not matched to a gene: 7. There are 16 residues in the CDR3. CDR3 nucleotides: TGTGCCAGCTCACCAACGTGGACAGGGGGCGTTGAGACCCAGTACTTC. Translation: CASSPTWTGGVETQYF.

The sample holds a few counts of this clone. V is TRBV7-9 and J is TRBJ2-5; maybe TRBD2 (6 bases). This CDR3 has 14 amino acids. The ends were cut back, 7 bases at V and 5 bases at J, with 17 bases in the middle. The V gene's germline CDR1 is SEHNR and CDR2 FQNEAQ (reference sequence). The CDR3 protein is CASTSQGGAETQYF. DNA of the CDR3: TGTGCCAGCACCTCCCAGGGAGGCGCCGAGACCCAGTACTTC.

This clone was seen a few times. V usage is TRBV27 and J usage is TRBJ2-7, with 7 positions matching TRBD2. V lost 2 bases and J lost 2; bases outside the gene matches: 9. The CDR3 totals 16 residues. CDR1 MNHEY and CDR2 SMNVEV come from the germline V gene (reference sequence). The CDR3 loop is CASSLVLPSGPYEQYF. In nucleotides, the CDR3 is TGTGCCAGCAGTTTAGTTTTGCCTAGCGGTCCCTACGAGCAGTACTTC.

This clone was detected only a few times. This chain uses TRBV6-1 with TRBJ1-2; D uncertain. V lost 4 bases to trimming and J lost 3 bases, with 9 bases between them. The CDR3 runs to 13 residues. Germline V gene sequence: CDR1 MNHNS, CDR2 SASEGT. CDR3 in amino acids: CASSVEQDYGYTF. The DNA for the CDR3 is TGTGCCAGCAGTGTTGAGCAGGACTATGGCTACACCTTC.

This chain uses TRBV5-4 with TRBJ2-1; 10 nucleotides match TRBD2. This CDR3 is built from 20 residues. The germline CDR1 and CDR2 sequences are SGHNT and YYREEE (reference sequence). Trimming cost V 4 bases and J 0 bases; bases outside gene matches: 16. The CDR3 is CASSPSLGSGGNPSYNEQFF. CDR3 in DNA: TGTGCCAGCAGCCCCTCACTGGGTAGCGGGGGGAACCCCTCCTACAATGAGCAGTTCTTC.